The rows below give T cell receptor beta chains drawn from one sample of a study of cytomegalovirus exposure and HLA in healthy donors. The data were produced by immunoSEQ multiplex PCR, yet TCRdb's version contains in-frame clones alone and is incomplete. The sample has roughly 100,000 clones; under 80% are singletons. Sequences were obtained from PBMCs. These receptors all stem from a woman aged 50 to 60 in good health and CMV-seropositive. Each CDR3 is given with its conserved first and last residue.

V,J,CDR3
TRBV19,TRBJ1-1,CASSIGRGSGTEAFF
TRBV7-2,TRBJ2-7,CASSLTVLREQYF
TRBV5-4,TRBJ2-7,CASSFGLAGGPYEQYF
TRBV5-4,TRBJ1-2,CASSRGQGAYGYTF
TRBV11-2,TRBJ2-4,CASSLVGGARDIQYF
TRBV14,TRBJ2-3,CASSQIFSGAGNTQYF
TRBV7-3,TRBJ1-5,CASSLDRNQPQHF
TRBV19,TRBJ2-7,CASSIFVIGQGKVISSVEQYF
TRBV19,TRBJ2-3,CATRGASTDTQYF
TRBV27,TRBJ1-5,CASSLGQGKQPQHF
TRBV5-1,TRBJ1-3,CASSLGDTYTGNTIYF
TRBV7-7,TRBJ2-5,CASSLAGGRIETQYF
TRBV11-2,TRBJ2-3,CASSPRRRGPTDTQYF
TRBV4-1,TRBJ1-1,CASSQEDQENTEAFF
TRBV6-5,TRBJ1-2,CASIPTGAGYGYTF
TRBV10-3,TRBJ1-5,CAISNDRSGVGQPQHF